These 5 T cell receptor beta chains came from one sample sequenced in a study of blood T cell repertoires in COVID-19. The assay was immunoSEQ multiplex PCR, and TCRdb's table has in-frame clones only and misses some. The data contain roughly 230,000 clones, approximately 86% of them singletons. Sequenced input: peripheral blood. The receptors derive from a human donor in a cohort sampled during active COVID-19.

This clone was detected once. This sequence joins TRBV5-1 and TRBJ2-1, with D possibly TRBD1 on 7 matching bases. The germline V and J ends were trimmed by 4 bases and 9 bases, with 14 bases remaining between them. Germline V gene data show CDR1 as SGHRS and CDR2 as YFSETQ. The CDR3 runs 13 residues. Here the CDR3 reads CASSGTGEAEQFF. The CDR3, as DNA: TGCGCCAGCAGCGGAACAGGGGAGGCTGAGCAGTTCTTC.

The rearrangement uses TRBV5-1 and TRBJ2-7; possibly TRBD1 for D (5 bases). This CDR3 has 14 residues. Trimming took 0 bases from V and 2 from J, leaving 9 bases between them. Germline CDR1 is SGHRS and CDR2 is YFSETQ. The CDR3 DNA reads TGCGCCAGCAGCTTGGACAGGATTGCCTACGAGCAGTACTTC. Its protein product is CASSLDRIAYEQYF.

This clone was seen only once. V usage is TRBV28 and J usage is TRBJ2-2; 11 positions agree with TRBD1. V was clipped by 10 bases and J by 8 bases; unmatched bases: 15. The germline CDR1 and CDR2 sequences are MDHEN and SYDVKM. This CDR3 comprises 16 residues. The CDR3 sequence is CATNLLGQGEGGELFF. The CDR3, as DNA: TGTGCCACCAACCTTCTGGGACAGGGGGAAGGTGGGGAGCTGTTTTTT.

V usage is TRBV9 and J usage is TRBJ1-3, with TRBD1 matching over 9 bases. Germline CDR1 and CDR2: SGDLS and YYNGEE. V trimming: 4 bases; J trimming: 0 bases; junction bases outside the gene matches: 11. CDR3 length: 18 residues. The DNA for the CDR3 is TGTGCCAGCAGCCATCCCGGGACAGGGACCTTCTCTGGAAACACCATATATTTT. It translates to CASSHPGTGTFSGNTIYF.

The chain employs TRBV6-5 and TRBJ2-7; a possible D gene is TRBD2 (6 bases). Germline loops: CDR1 MNHEY, CDR2 SVGAGI. Trimming took off 0 bases at V and 3 bases at J, with 12 bases between the two ends. This CDR3 has 15 residues. CDR3 loop: CASSYSFSGGYEQYF. The CDR3 DNA is TGTGCCAGCAGTTACTCTTTTTCCGGGGGCTACGAGCAGTACTTC.